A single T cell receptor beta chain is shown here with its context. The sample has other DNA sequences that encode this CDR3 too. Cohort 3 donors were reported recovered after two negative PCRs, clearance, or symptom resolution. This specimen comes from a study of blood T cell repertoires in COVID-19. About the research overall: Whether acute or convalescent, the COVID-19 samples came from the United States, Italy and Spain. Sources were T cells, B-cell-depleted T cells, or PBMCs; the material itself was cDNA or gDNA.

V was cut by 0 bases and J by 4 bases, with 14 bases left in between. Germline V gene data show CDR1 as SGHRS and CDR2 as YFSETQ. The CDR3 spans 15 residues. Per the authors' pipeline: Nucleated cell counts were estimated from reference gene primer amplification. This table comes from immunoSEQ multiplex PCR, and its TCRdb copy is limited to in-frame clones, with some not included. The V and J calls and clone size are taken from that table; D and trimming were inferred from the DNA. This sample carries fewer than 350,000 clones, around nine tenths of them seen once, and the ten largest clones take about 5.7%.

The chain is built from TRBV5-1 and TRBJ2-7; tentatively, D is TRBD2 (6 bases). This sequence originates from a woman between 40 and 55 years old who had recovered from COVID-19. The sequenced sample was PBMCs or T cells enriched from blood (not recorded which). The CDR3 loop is CASSLVPAGGYEQYF. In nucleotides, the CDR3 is TGCGCCAGCAGCTTGGTTCCAGCCGGGGGTTACGAGCAGTACTTC.